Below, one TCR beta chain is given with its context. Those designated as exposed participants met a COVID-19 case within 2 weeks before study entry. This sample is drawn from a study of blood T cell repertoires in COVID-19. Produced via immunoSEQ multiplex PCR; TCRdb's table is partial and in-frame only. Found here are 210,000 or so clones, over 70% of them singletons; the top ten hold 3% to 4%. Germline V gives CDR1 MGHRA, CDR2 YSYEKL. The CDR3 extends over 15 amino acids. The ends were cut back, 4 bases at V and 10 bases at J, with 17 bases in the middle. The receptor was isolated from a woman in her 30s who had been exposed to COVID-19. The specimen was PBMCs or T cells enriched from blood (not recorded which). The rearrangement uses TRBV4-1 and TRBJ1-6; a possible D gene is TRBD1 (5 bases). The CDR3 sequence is CASSPYRFPSSPLHF. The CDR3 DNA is TGCGCCAGCAGCCCCTACAGGTTCCCCTCCTCACCCCTCCACTTT.